A single sample gave rise to the 28 T cell receptor beta chains below, sequenced in a study of blood T cells in healthy people across ages. The authors ran a second PCR of about 6 to 11 cycles using a sample-barcoded 5' primer and a J-beta primer mix. TCRdb itself ran the 5' RACE reads through MiXCR, one entry per CDR3 protein. Of roughly 1.5 million distinct CDR3 sequences listed, about 42% are singletons. The sequenced sample consisted of blood. The receptors were gathered from a young woman in good health.

The rearrangement uses TRBV4-3 and TRBJ2-1; the match to TRBD2 covers 9 bases. CDR3 size: 16 residues. Germline V gene data show CDR1 as LGHNA and CDR2 as YSLEER. The J segment lost 3 bases and the V segment lost 4 bases, leaving 7 bases of the junction unmatched. CDR3 sequence reads: CASSRRGRAIYNEQFF. The CDR3 region has the DNA TGCGCCAGCAGCCGCCGCGGGAGGGCGATCTACAATGAGCAGTTCTTC.

The chain joins TRBV29-1 to TRBJ1-1; D remains ambiguous. V dropped 5 bases and J dropped 0 bases, with 13 bases sitting between them. The CDR3 spans 14 residues. CDR1 is SQVTM and CDR2 is ANQGSEA in the germline V gene. CDR3 sequence: CSVQSQALNTEAFF. The CDR3 DNA follows: TGCAGCGTTCAATCCCAGGCTCTGAACACTGAAGCTTTCTTT. Drawing the rest from reference TRBV29-1 and TRBJ1-1, the complete variable domain is SAVISQKPSRDICQRGTSLTIQCQVDSQVTMMFWYRQQPGQSLTLIATANQGSEATYESGFVIDKFPISRPNLTFSTLTVSNMSPEDSSIYLCSVQSQALNTEAFFGQGTRLTVV.

V and J are TRBV7-9 and TRBJ2-1; 11 bases are shared with TRBD2. From germline, CDR1 is SEHNR and CDR2 FQNEAQ (reference sequence). The V gene end was trimmed by 6 bases and the J gene end by 9 bases; junction bases not matched to a gene: 16. This CDR3 has 17 amino acids. The CDR3 here is CASSGKTSGIYRSEQFF. In DNA form, the CDR3 reads TGTGCCAGCAGTGGGAAGACTAGCGGGATATATAGAAGTGAGCAGTTCTTC. The full variable domain, completed using reference TRBV7-9 and TRBJ2-1, is DTGVSQNPRHKITKRGQNVTFRCDPISEHNRLYWYRQTLGQGPEFLTYFQNEAQLEKSRLLSDRFSAERPKGSFSTLEIQRTEQGDSAMYLCASSGKTSGIYRSEQFFGPGTRLTVL.

There are many counts of this clonotype. Relative to the germline gene, one junction end is altered; a read error may explain this. V gene TRBV20-1 combines with J gene TRBJ1-4, with TRBD1 identical over 9 bases. Germline CDR1 reads DFQATT; CDR2 reads SNEGSKA (reference sequence). The CDR3 contains 14 residues. CDR3 in amino acids: CSARGGTGPKKLFF. In DNA form, the CDR3 reads TGCAGTGCAAGAGGCGGGACAGGGCCTAAAAAACTGTTTTTT.

This clonotype was detected once. The rearrangement uses TRBV2 and TRBJ2-7, with 14 bases fitting TRBD2. Trimming removed 5 bases from V and 7 bases from J; junction bases left unmatched: 13. The CDR3 has 17 residues. Germline loops: CDR1 SNHLY, CDR2 FYNNEI. The CDR3 nucleotides read TGTGCCAGCAGTCAGACCGGGACTAGCGGGGGCGGGAATGAGCAGTACTTC. Translating it yields CASSQTGTSGGGNEQYF. Combining the CDR3 with reference TRBV2 and TRBJ2-7 gives the whole variable domain EPEVTQTPSHQVTQMGQEVILRCVPISNHLYFYWYRQILGQKVEFLVSFYNNEISEKSEIFDDQFSVERPDGSNFTLKIRSTKLEDSAMYFCASSQTGTSGGGNEQYFGPGTRLTVT.

The rearrangement joins TRBV19 to TRBJ1-2, with TRBD1 identical over 10 bases. Per germline, CDR1 LNHDA and CDR2 SQIVND (reference sequence). V was pared by 8 bases and J by 4 bases, with 7 bases of the junction left unmatched. The CDR3 has 14 amino acids. CDR3 nucleotide sequence: TGTGCCAGTGACCAAGGGACAGGGGCCTATGGCTACACCTTC. Its protein is CASDQGTGAYGYTF.

V and J are TRBV5-1 and TRBJ2-3; TRBD2 is a possible D gene (6 bases). The CDR3 has 14 amino acids. V was pared by 6 bases and J by 5 bases, with 16 bases between. Germline V CDR1 and CDR2: SGHRS, YFSETQ. The CDR3 DNA reads as TGCGCCAGCATTGCGGGGAGGCCAGGAGATACGCAGTATTTT. It specifies CASIAGRPGDTQYF.

This clonotype was seen only a few times. V and J are TRBV29-1 and TRBJ2-3; D possibly matches TRBD1 or TRBD2 (5 bases each). CDR3 length: 13 residues. The V and J ends lost 6 bases and 2 bases respectively, with 12 bases between them. Germline V lookup: CDR1 SQVTM, CDR2 ANQGSEA. The CDR3 sequence is CSVTGPYTDTQYF. The CDR3 DNA sequence: TGCAGCGTCACGGGACCCTACACAGATACGCAGTATTTT.

The rearrangement joins TRBV4-3 to TRBJ1-5; no reliable D call. CDR3 length: 15 residues. Trimming took 0 bases from V and 3 from J, leaving 9 bases between them. Per germline, CDR1 LGHNA and CDR2 YSLEER. The DNA of the CDR3 is TGCGCCAGCAGCCAAGATATGGGGATCAATCAGCCCCAGCATTTT. This codes for CASSQDMGINQPQHF.

The rearrangement uses TRBV12-3 or TRBV12-4 and TRBJ1-4; D not certain. The V and J ends lost 0 bases and 2 bases respectively, with 10 bases between them. The CDR3 is 16 amino acids. The CDR3 bases are TGTGCCAGCAGTTTAGCTCAATGGGCGACTAATGAAAAACTGTTTTTT. As protein: CASSLAQWATNEKLFF.

In regard to this clonotype: The junction differs from germline at one of its ends, possibly a read error. This chain links TRBV12-3 or TRBV12-4 with TRBJ2-4; D perhaps matches TRBD2 (6 bases). This CDR3 is built from 15 residues. The CDR3 loop reads CASRRSGLAKDIQYF. DNA for the CDR3: TGTGCCAGCAGACGTAGCGGCTTGGCCAAAGACATTCAGTACTTC.

The chain couples TRBV20-1 to TRBJ1-6; D gene unclear. CDR3 length: 15 amino acids. V was cut by 3 bases and J by 10 bases, with 19 bases left in between. Germline lookup yields CDR1 DFQATT and CDR2 SNEGSKA (reference sequence). CDR3 sequence: CSASGVGLRESPLHF. The CDR3, as DNA: TGCAGTGCTAGTGGGGTTGGGTTGAGAGAATCACCCCTCCACTTT.

The chain combines TRBV7-2 with TRBJ2-3; D remains unclear. V shed 1 base and J shed 2 bases, with 7 bases lying between them. CDR1 SGHTA and CDR2 FQGNSA come from the germline V gene. The CDR3 spans 14 residues. CDR3 amino acids: CASSLERLTDTQYF. The CDR3 bases are TGTGCCAGCAGCTTAGAGCGCCTCACAGATACGCAGTATTTT. The variable domain in full, with the rest retrieved from reference TRBV7-2 and TRBJ2-3, is GAGVSQSPSNKVTEKGKDVELRCDPISGHTALYWYRQSLGQGLEFLIYFQGNSAPDKSGLPSDRFSAERTGGSVSTLTIQRTQQEDSAVYLCASSLERLTDTQYFGPGTRLTVL.

The chain recombines TRBV10-3 with TRBJ2-3; D is unclear. This CDR3 is 15 amino acids long. Germline loops: CDR1 ENHRY, CDR2 SYGVKD. V lost 4 bases, J lost 4 bases, and 15 bases lay in between. CDR3 sequence reads: CAISGTLVGADTQYF. In DNA, the CDR3 is TGTGCCATCAGTGGGACCTTGGTTGGAGCAGATACGCAGTATTTT.

The V call is TRBV7-6, the J call TRBJ2-3; TRBD2 agrees at 11 bases. Germline V gene sequence: CDR1 SGHVS, CDR2 FNYEAQ. The trim removed 6 bases at V and 8 bases at J, leaving 13 bases unmatched. The CDR3 extends over 16 amino acids. In DNA, the CDR3 is TGTGCCAGCAGTTCATTGACTAGCGGGGTGTTAGTTACGCAGTATTTT. Its protein is CASSSLTSGVLVTQYF.

Details on this clonotype: Germline and junction disagree at one end, which may indicate a read error. V gene TRBV4-3 combines with J gene TRBJ1-2, with no clear D. Germline-derived CDR1 and CDR2 are LGHNA and YSLEER. The CDR3 consists of 15 residues. The CDR3 DNA follows: TGCGCCAGCGGCCAAGACCAAGGGATCTACTATGGCTACACCTTC. Residues: CASGQDQGIYYGYTF.

J is TRBJ1-2 and V is TRBV6-6; 10 bases are shared with TRBD1. The CDR3 extends over 15 amino acids. V dropped 2 bases and J dropped 6; count of bases not matched to a gene: 6. Per germline, CDR1 MNHNY and CDR2 SVGAGI (reference sequence). The CDR3 loop reads CASSYVDRGSDGYTF. The CDR3, as DNA: TGTGCCAGCAGTTACGTGGACAGGGGGTCGGATGGCTACACCTTC.

The V call is TRBV29-1, the J call TRBJ2-7, with 7 bases lining up with TRBD1. The J segment lost 2 bases and the V segment lost 4 bases, leaving 5 bases of the junction unmatched. CDR1 is SQVTM and CDR2 is ANQGSEA in the germline V gene. The CDR3 extends over 13 amino acids. This chain's CDR3 is CSVADRVPYEQYF. The CDR3 coding sequence is TGCAGCGTTGCCGACAGGGTACCCTACGAGCAGTACTTC.

The chain couples TRBV5-5 to TRBJ2-1, with D possibly matching TRBD2 (6 bases). V gave up 1 base and J gave up 8 bases, with 13 bases separating them. The CDR3 is 14 residues long. CDR1 SGHKS and CDR2 YYEKEE come from the germline V gene (reference sequence). CDR3 bases: TGTGCCAGCAGCTTGCGGGAGAGCATTCATGAGCAGTTCTTC. Amino acid sequence: CASSLRESIHEQFF.

The chain links TRBV4-1 to TRBJ2-1; 10 bases fit TRBD1. With V trimmed by 0 bases and J by 5 bases, 1 base remained unmatched. Germline V CDR1 and CDR2: MGHRA, YSYEKL. This CDR3 spans 15 amino acids. Written as DNA, the CDR3 is TGCGCCAGCAGCCAAGATGGACAGGGGGACAATGAGCAGTTCTTC. This encodes CASSQDGQGDNEQFF.

The chain joins TRBV12-3 or TRBV12-4 to TRBJ1-1; D unclear. V was trimmed by 7 bases and J by 7 bases, leaving 13 bases between them. The CDR3 runs to 12 residues. The CDR3 sequence is CASNPLGLEAFF. The CDR3 DNA reads as TGTGCCAGCAACCCTCTAGGGCTTGAAGCTTTCTTT.

This chain links TRBV9 with TRBJ2-1, with 7 bases lining up with TRBD2. Germline V gives CDR1 SGDLS, CDR2 YYNGEE. The V segment lost 3 bases and the J segment 8 bases; nucleotides outside the gene matches: 11. The CDR3 spans 15 residues. In nucleotides, the CDR3 is TGTGCCAGCAGCGGTAGGACTAGTCAGGGTGATGAGCAGTTCTTC. Amino acid sequence: CASSGRTSQGDEQFF. The variable domain in full, with the rest retrieved from reference TRBV9 and TRBJ2-1, is DSGVTQTPKHLITATGQRVTLRCSPRSGDLSVYWYQQSLDQGLQFLIQYYNGEERAKGNILERFSAQQFPDLHSELNLSSLELGDSALYFCASSGRTSQGDEQFFGPGTRLTVL.

J is TRBJ1-1 and V is TRBV20-1, with D unclear. There are 13 residues in the CDR3. Looked up from germline, CDR1 is DFQATT and CDR2 is SNEGSKA (reference sequence). The V gene lost 1 base and the J gene lost 1 base, with 7 bases spanning the gap. As DNA, the CDR3 is TGCAGTGCTAGAGCCTCCGGGAACACTGAAGCTTTCTTT. Protein product: CSARASGNTEAFF.

The V gene is TRBV5-1, the J gene TRBJ1-6, with D maybe TRBD1 (5 bases). Germline V gene lookup returns CDR1 SGHRS and CDR2 YFSETQ. The CDR3 is made up of 14 amino acids. The ends were cut back, 4 bases at V and 13 bases at J, with 18 bases in the middle. In DNA form, the CDR3 reads TGCGCCAGCAGCGTTGGACACCCGACTTCGCCCCTCCACTTT. Protein: CASSVGHPTSPLHF.

The genes are TRBV7-8 and TRBJ1-2; D remains unclear. This CDR3 has 14 amino acids. V was trimmed by 5 bases and J by 5 bases, leaving 15 bases between them. The germline CDR1 and CDR2 sequences are SGHVS and FQNEAQ. The CDR3 region has the DNA TGTGCCAGCAGCGTAGGACGACATAGATATGGCTACACCTTC. The encoded protein is CASSVGRHRYGYTF.

The gene calls are TRBV5-1 and TRBJ2-2, with TRBD2 matching 13 bases. Germline loops: CDR1 SGHRS, CDR2 YFSETQ. The CDR3 has 16 amino acids. The ends lost 4 bases at V and 4 bases at J; junction bases unmatched: 4. The CDR3 DNA is TGCGCCAGCAGCGAACTAGCGGGGGGGACCACCGGGGAGCTGTTTTTT. Protein product: CASSELAGGTTGELFF.

In regard to this clonotype: One junction end disagrees with the germline gene, perhaps due to a read error. The J gene is TRBJ2-1, the V gene TRBV5-1; 8 positions agree with TRBD2. There are 16 residues in the CDR3. Germline values: CDR1 SGHRS, CDR2 YFSETQ. CDR3 sequence reads: CAGSSLSGGLGGEQFF. For the CDR3, the DNA is TGCGCCGGCAGCTCCCTAAGCGGGGGCCTCGGGGGTGAGCAGTTCTTC.

In this sample, this clonotype turned up a few times. The J gene is TRBJ2-1, the V gene TRBV4-2; 9 bases match TRBD2. V trimming: 4 bases; J trimming: 6 bases; junction bases outside the gene matches: 10. The CDR3 has 16 amino acids. Per the germline V gene, CDR1 is LGHNA and CDR2 is YNFKEQ. CDR3 sequence (DNA): TGTGCCAGCAGCCTAGCCGGTAGCGGGAGATTCAATGAGCAGTTCTTC. This gives the protein CASSLAGSGRFNEQFF.